A single T cell receptor (beta chain) is shown here with its context. Autoimmune disease history or systemic immunosuppression excluded patients. Method: immunoSEQ multiplex PCR; TCRdb's copy keeps in-frame clones and lacks some. The sample has 75,000 to 90,000 clones; about 90% are singletons. This sample stems from a study of OX40 agonist ivuxolimab in advanced cancers. Trimming stripped 5 bases from V and 5 bases from J, with 13 bases between. The CDR3 is 14 amino acids. Germline CDR1 is SGHTA and CDR2 is FQGNSA. The genes are TRBV7-2 and TRBJ1-3; tentative D call: TRBD1 (5 bases). The source is an adult with an advanced solid tumor such as melanoma, head and neck, liver or kidney cancer. Sample: CD4+ or CD8+ T cells sorted from blood, taken in a trial of the OX40 agonist ivuxolimab. CDR3 coding DNA: TGTGCCAGCAGCGTGAACCGGGGCCGAAACACCATATATTTT. It codes for CASSVNRGRNTIYF.